The entry below gives a single TCR beta chain sequence along with its context. Its specificity is not known. This entry comes from a study of lymphopenia after photon versus proton radiotherapy. Clones were read by immunoSEQ multiplex PCR, and TCRdb kept only the in-frame ones, dropping some. The sample includes some 25,000 clones, around 85% seen only once; the top ten take around 5%. This CDR3 has 14 residues. Germline lookup yields CDR1 KGHSH and CDR2 LQKENI. J gave up 3 bases and V 5 bases, and 0 bases lay outside the gene matches. The study's findings and limits: Under photons, naive T cells and diversity fell while effector/memory populations rose. Post-nadir diversity loss with photons came from oligoclonal expansion, particularly CD8+ Temra cells.

Sequenced here: peripheral blood, sampled from a patient treated with photon-based radiotherapy. The gene calls are TRBV18 and TRBJ2-4; 11 positions match TRBD1. This clonotype was obtained from a young man with gastric cancer. CDR3 region: CASSGTGGKNIQYF. The CDR3 DNA reads as TGTGCCAGCTCAGGGACAGGGGGCAAAAACATTCAGTACTTC.